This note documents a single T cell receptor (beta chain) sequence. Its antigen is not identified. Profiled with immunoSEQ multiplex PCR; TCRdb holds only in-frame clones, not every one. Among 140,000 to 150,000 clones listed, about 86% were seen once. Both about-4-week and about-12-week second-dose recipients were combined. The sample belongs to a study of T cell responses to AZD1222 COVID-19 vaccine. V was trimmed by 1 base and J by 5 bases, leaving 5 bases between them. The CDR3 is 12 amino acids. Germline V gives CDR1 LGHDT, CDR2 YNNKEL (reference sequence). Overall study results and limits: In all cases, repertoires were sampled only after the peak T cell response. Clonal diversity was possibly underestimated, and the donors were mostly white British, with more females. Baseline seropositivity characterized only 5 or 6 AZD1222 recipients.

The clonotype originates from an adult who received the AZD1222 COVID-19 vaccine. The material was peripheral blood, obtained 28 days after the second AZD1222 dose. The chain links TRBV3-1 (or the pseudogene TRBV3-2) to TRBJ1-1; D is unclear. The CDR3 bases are TGTGCCAGCAGCCAAGGTCTAACTGAAGCTTTCTTT. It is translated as CASSQGLTEAFF.